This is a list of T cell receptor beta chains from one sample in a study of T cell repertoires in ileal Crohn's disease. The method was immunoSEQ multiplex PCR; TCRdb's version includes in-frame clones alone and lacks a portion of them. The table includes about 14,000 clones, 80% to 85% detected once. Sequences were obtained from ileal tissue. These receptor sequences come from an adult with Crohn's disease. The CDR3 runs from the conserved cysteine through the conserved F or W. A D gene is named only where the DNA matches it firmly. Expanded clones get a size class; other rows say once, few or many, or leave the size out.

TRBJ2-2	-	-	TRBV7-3	TGTGCCAGCAGCTTAGGTCACGGGACCGGGGAGCTGTTTTTT	CASSLGHGTGELFF
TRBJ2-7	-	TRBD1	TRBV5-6	TGTGCCAGCAGTCGGGACAGGGGCCCCGAGCAGTACTTC	CASSRDRGPEQYF
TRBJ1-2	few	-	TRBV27	TGTGCCAGCAGTTTAGGGAGGAACTATGGCTACACCTTC	CASSLGRNYGYTF
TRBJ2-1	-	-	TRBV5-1	TGCGCCAGCAGCTTACGCCCGCCAACTGACAGGAATGAGCAGTTCTTC	CASSLRPPTDRNEQFF
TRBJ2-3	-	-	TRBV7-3	TGTGCCAGCAGCTTAAGGCCTGCTAGCACAGATACGCAGTATTTT	CASSLRPASTDTQYF
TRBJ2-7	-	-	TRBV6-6	TGTGCCAGCAGTTACGCAGGGGATTCCTACGAGCAGTACTTC	CASSYAGDSYEQYF
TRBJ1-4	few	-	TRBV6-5	TGTGCCAGCAGTTACGCGGGGAGGGATGAAAAACTGTTTTTT	CASSYAGRDEKLFF
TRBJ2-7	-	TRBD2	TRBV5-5	TGTGCCAGCAGCCTCGGACTAGCCCGAAACGAGCAGTACTTC	CASSLGLARNEQYF
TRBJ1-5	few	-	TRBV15	TGTGCCACCAGCAGAGACCTAACAGGGCAGAGCCAGCCCCAGCATTTT	CATSRDLTGQSQPQHF
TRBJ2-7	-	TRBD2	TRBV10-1	TGCGCCAGCAGTGAGGGACTAGCGGGACCTTACGAGCAGTACTTC	CASSEGLAGPYEQYF
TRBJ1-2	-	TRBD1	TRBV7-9	TGTGCCAGCAGCTTAGCGCTAGGACAGGGATCGGATGGCTACACCTTC	CASSLALGQGSDGYTF
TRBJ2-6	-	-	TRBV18	TGTGCCAGCTCACCGTTCCAGGGATTCGGACCTGGGGCCAACGTCCTGACTTTC	CASSPFQGFGPGANVLTF
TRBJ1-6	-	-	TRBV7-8	TGTGCCAGCAGCGAACCGCGAGGGACACAAAATTCACCCCTCCACTTT	CASSEPRGTQNSPLHF
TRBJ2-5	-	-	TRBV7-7	TGTGCTAGCAGCTTAGGCAGGGGCGAAGGAGGGACCCAGTACTTC	CASSLGRGEGGTQYF
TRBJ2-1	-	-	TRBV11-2	TGTGCCAGCAGCCACGGGGGTTCCGACTTTGAGCAGTTCTTC	CASSHGGSDFEQFF
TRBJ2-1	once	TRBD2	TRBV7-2	TGTGCCAGCAGCTTAATCCCCGGGACTAGTTCCAATGAGCAGTTCTTC	CASSLIPGTSSNEQFF
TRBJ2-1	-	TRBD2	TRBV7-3	TGTGCCAGCAAGCGGGACCCCTCCTACAATGAGCAGTTCTTC	CASKRDPSYNEQFF
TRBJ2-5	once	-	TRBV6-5	TGTGCCAGCAGACCCTCCGGGGGGCATTCCGAGACCCAGTACTTC	CASRPSGGHSETQYF
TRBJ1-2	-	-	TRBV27	TGTGCCAGCAGGTTGAAGATCGGGGGGGGCGGCTACACCTTC	CASRLKIGGGGYTF
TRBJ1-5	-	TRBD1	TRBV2	TGTGCCAGCAGTGGGACAGGGGTTAATCAGCCCCAGCATTTT	CASSGTGVNQPQHF
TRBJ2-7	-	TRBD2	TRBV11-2	TGTGCCAGCAGCTTAGAGGGGGGACTAGCCTACGAGCAGTACTTC	CASSLEGGLAYEQYF
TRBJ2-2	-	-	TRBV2	TGTGCCAGCTGCACAGATAACACCGGGGAGCTGTTTTTT	CASCTDNTGELFF
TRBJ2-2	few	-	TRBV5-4	TGTGCCAGCAGCTCCCCGACGGGGGGCTTCACCGGGGAGCTGTTTTTT	CASSSPTGGFTGELFF
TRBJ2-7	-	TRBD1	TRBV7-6	TGTGCCAGCAGCTCCAGGGCGGGACAGGGGTCCGGCGAGCAGTACTTC	CASSSRAGQGSGEQYF
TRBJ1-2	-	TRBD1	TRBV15	TGTGCCACCACTAGACAGGGGCGTGACTATGGCTACACCTTC	CATTRQGRDYGYTF
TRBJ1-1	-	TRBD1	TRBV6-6	TGTGCCAGCAGGCCTCCGGGACAGGGTCACACTGAAGCTTTCTTT	CASRPPGQGHTEAFF
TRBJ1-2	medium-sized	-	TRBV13	TGTGCCAGCAGCTCCAGGGATTTGGCGCCCGGCTACACCTTC	CASSSRDLAPGYTF